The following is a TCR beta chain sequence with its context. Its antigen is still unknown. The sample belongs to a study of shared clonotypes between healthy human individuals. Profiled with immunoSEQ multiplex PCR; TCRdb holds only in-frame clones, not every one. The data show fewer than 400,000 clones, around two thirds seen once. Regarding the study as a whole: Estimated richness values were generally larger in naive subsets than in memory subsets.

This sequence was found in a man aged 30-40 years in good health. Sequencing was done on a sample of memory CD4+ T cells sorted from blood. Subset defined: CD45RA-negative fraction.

The CDR3 region has the DNA TGTGCCAGCAGCGTAGGGTCCGGAGATACGCAGTATTTT. Its translation is CASSVGSGDTQYF. V usage is TRBV9 and J usage is TRBJ2-3; D not resolved. V was trimmed by 0 bases and J by 5 bases, leaving 7 bases between them. CDR1 is SGDLS and CDR2 is YYNGEE in the germline V gene. CDR3 length equals 13 residues.